The T cell receptor (beta chain) described here comes from a study of response to subunit inactivated influenza vaccine. This CDR3 has 14 amino acids. Germline V gives CDR1 SGDLS, CDR2 YYNGEE. Trimming pared 0 bases from V and 7 bases from J, leaving 11 bases between. Study-wide results and caveats: There was a suggestion from the authors that each seasonal influenza vaccination recruits few new T cells.

TCRdb used MiXCR to reprocess the RT-PCR reads, holding one entry per CDR3 protein. Here the sample spans around 470,000 distinct CDR3 sequences, approximately 6.9% being singletons. This clonotype was observed at least ten times. Its antigen is unknown. This rearrangement joins TRBV9 to TRBJ2-1; D is undetermined. The sequence came from a man aged 45 to 70 who received an inactivated influenza vaccine. Sequenced material: PBMCs from blood, taken 23 months after vaccination. For the CDR3, the DNA is TGTGCCAGCAGCGTAGCTGGCTCCCTGAATGAGCAGTTCTTC. Encoded protein: CASSVAGSLNEQFF.